This T cell receptor beta chain was identified during a study of blood T cells in healthy people across ages. Overall study: Per every two T cells, about one barcoded beta molecule was captured by template switching. General observations from the study: Observed TCR beta diversity per million T cells went down as age went up. This fall followed a roughly linear course with age.

Comments on this clonotype: The target antigen is unknown.

A J-beta primer mix and a sample-barcoded 5' primer were used in a second PCR of about 7 to 12 cycles. A single record per CDR3 protein comes from TCRdb applying MiXCR to the 5' RACE reads. The sample consists of 2 million or so distinct CDR3 sequences, about 50% of them appearing once. V was shortened by 2 bases and J by 8 bases, with 9 bases between the two germline ends. Per germline, CDR1 KGHSH and CDR2 LQKENI. The CDR3 is 13 residues long. The chain recombines TRBV18 with TRBJ1-4; D uncertain. This receptor was taken from a woman aged 40 to 49 in good health. Sequencing was carried out using blood. The CDR3 sequence: CASSPYGSEKLFF. The CDR3 DNA follows: TGTGCCAGCTCACCATACGGCAGCGAAAAACTGTTTTTT. Full variable domain (remainder filled in from reference TRBV18 and TRBJ1-4): NAGVMQNPRHLVRRRGQEARLRCSPMKGHSHVYWYRQLPEEGLKFMVYLQKENIIDESGMPKERFSAEFPKEGPSILRIQQVVRGDSAAYFCASSPYGSEKLFFGSGTQLSVL.